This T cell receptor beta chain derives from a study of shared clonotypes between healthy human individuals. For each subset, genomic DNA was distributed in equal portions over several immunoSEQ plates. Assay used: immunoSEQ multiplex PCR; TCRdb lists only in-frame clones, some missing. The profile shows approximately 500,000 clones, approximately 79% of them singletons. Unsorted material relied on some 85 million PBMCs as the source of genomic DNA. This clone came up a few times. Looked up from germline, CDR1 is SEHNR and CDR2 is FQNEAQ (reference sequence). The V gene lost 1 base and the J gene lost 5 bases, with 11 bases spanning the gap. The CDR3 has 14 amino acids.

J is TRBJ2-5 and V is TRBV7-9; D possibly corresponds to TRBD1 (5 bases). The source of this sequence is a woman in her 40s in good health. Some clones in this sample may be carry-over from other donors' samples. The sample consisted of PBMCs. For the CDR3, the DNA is TGTGCCAGCAGCTTAGGCCCTCCAGGGGAGACCCAGTACTTC. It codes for CASSLGPPGETQYF.